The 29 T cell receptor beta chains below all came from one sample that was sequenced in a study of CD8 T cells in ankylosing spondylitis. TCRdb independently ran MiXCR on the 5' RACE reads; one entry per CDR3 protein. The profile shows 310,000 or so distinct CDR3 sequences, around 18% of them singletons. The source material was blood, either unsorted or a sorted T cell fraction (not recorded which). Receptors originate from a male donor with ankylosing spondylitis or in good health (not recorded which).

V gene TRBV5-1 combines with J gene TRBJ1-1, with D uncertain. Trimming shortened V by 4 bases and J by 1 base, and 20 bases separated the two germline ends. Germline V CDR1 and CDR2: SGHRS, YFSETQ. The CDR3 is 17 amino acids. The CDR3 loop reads CASSRTAGPPGNTEAFF. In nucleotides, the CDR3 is TGCGCCAGCAGCAGGACCGCGGGCCCCCCGGGGAACACTGAAGCTTTCTTT.

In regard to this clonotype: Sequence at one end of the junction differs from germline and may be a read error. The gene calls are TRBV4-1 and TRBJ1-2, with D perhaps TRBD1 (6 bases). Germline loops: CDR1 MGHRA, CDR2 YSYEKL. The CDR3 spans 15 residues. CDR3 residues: CASSQEVSGAYGYTF. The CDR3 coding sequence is TGCGCCAGCAGTCAAGAGGTGTCAGGGGCCTATGGCTACACCTTC.

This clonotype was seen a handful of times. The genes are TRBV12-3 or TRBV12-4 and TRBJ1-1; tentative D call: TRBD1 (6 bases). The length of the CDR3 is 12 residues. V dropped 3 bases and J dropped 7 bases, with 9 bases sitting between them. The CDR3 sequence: CASSFRQVEAFF. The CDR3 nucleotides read TGTGCCAGCAGTTTCCGACAGGTTGAAGCTTTCTTT.

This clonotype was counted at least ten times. CDR3 protein: CSASGLGAFF. In DNA form, the CDR3 reads TGCAGTGCTAGCGGGTTAGGAGCTTTCTTT. This chain joins TRBV20-1 and TRBJ1-1; D gene unclear. V lost 3 bases to trimming and J lost 10 bases, with 9 bases between them. CDR1 DFQATT and CDR2 SNEGSKA come from the germline V gene (reference sequence). The CDR3 totals 10 residues.

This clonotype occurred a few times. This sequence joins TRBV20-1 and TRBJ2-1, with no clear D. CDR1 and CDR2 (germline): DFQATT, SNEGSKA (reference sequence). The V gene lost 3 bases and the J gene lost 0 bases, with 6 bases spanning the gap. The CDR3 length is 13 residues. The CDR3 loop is CSASPRSYNEQFF. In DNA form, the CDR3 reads TGCAGTGCTAGCCCCCGCTCCTACAATGAGCAGTTCTTC.

The CDR3 region is CASSAGTPRWETQYF. Written as DNA, the CDR3 is TGTGCCAGCAGCGCCGGGACACCTCGCTGGGAGACCCAGTACTTC. The chain recombines TRBV5-5 with TRBJ2-5; possible D gene TRBD1, 6 bases. Per the germline V gene, CDR1 is SGHKS and CDR2 is YYEKEE (reference sequence). V lost 4 bases to trimming and J lost 5 bases, with 18 bases between them. The CDR3 is made up of 15 amino acids.

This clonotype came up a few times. CDR3 bases: TGTGCCAGCAGTCCCACAGGGGAAGTCGTGCAGACCCAGTACTTC. Translating gives CASSPTGEVVQTQYF. This sequence joins TRBV6-1 and TRBJ2-5, with 7 bases lining up with TRBD1. V lost 5 bases to trimming and J lost 6 bases; unmatched junction nucleotides: 12. Germline lookup yields CDR1 MNHNS and CDR2 SASEGT. The CDR3 extends over 15 amino acids.

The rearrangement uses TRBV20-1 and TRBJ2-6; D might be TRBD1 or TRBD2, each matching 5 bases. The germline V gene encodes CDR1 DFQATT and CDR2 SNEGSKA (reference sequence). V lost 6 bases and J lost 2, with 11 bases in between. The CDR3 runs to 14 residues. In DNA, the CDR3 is TGCAGTGCCGCTAGAGGGGCTGGGGCCAACGTCCTGACTTTC. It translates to CSAARGAGANVLTF.

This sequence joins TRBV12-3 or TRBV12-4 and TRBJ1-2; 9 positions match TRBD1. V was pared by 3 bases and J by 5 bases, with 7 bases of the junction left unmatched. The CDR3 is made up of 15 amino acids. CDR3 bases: TGTGCCAGCAGTTTGCAGGGACAGGGCGATTATGGCTACACCTTC. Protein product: CASSLQGQGDYGYTF.

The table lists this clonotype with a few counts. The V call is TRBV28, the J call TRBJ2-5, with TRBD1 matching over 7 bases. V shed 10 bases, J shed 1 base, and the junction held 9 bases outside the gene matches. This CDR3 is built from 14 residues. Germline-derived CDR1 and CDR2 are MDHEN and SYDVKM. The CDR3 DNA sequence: TGTGCCATAGCGAAGGGGGCCCTCCAAGAGACCCAGTACTTC. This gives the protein CAIAKGALQETQYF.

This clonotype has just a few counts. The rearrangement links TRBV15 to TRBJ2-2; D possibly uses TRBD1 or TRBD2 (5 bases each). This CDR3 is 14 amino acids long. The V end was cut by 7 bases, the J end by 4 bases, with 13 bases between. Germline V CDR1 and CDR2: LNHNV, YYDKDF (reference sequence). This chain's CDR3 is CATNEGLGTGELFF. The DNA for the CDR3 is TGTGCCACCAATGAGGGGTTGGGCACCGGGGAGCTGTTTTTT.

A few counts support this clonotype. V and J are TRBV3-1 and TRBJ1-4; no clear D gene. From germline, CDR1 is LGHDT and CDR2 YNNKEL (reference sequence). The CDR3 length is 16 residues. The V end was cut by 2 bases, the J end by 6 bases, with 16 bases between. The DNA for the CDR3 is TGTGCCAGCAGCCAACTCGGTGGGGTACCGGATGAAAAACTGTTTTTT. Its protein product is CASSQLGGVPDEKLFF.

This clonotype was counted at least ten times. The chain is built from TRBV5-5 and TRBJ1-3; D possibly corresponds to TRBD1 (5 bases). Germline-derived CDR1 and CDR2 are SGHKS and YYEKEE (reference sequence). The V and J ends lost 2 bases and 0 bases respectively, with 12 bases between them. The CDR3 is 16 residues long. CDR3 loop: CASSLSGAFSGNTIYF. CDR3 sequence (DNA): TGTGCCAGCAGCTTATCCGGGGCGTTCTCTGGAAACACCATATATTTT.

The CDR3 coding sequence is TGTGCCATCCGGACTAGCGGAACCACAGATACGCAGTATTTT. Residues: CAIRTSGTTDTQYF. This chain joins TRBV28 and TRBJ2-3; TRBD2 matches 10 bases. The germline V gene encodes CDR1 MDHEN and CDR2 SYDVKM. Trimming at V came to 10 bases and at J to 2 bases, leaving 6 bases not matched to a gene. The CDR3 runs 14 residues.

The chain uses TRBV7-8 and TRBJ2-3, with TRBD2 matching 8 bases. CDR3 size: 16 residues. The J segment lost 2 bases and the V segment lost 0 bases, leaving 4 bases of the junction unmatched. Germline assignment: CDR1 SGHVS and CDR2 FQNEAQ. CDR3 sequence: CASSLAGGAHTDTQYF. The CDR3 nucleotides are TGTGCCAGCAGCTTAGCCGGGGGGGCCCACACAGATACGCAGTATTTT.

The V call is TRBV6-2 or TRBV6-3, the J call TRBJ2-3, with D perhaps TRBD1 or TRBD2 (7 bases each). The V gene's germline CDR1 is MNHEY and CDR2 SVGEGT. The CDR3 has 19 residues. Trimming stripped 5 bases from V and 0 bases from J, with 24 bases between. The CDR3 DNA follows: TGTGCCAGCAGTCCGTCGACAGGGAGGGTCGGAACAAGCACAGATACGCAGTATTTT. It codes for CASSPSTGRVGTSTDTQYF.

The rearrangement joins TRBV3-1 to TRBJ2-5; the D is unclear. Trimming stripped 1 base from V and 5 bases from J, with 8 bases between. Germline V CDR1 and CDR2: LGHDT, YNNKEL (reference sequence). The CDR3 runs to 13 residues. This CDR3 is CASSQVPGETQYF. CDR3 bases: TGTGCCAGCAGCCAAGTACCTGGGGAGACCCAGTACTTC.

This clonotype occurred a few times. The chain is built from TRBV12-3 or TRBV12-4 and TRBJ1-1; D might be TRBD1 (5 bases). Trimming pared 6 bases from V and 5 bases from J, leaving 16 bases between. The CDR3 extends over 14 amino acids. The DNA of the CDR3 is TGTGCCAGCAGGATACGGGAAAGGGGAACTGAAGCTTTCTTT. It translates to CASRIRERGTEAFF.

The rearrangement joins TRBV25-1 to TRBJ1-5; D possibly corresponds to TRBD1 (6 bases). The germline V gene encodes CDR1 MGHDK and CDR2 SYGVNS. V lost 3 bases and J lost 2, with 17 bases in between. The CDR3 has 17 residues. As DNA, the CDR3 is TGTGCCAGCAGTGATCTTAGGGGGGCGGGAGGCAATCAGCCCCAGCATTTT. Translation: CASSDLRGAGGNQPQHF.

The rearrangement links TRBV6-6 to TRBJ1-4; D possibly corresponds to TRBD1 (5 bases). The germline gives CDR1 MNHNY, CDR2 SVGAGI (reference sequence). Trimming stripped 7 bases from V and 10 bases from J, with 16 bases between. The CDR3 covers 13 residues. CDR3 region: CASTTKPGPKLFF. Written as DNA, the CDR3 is TGTGCCAGCACCACAAAGCCGGGACCAAAACTGTTTTTT.

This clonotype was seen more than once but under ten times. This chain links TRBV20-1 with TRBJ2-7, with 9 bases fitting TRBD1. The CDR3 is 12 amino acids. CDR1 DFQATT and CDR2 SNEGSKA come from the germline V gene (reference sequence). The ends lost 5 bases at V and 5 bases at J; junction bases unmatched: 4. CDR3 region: CSAHRGPNEQYV. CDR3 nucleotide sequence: TGCAGTGCTCACAGGGGGCCCAACGAGCAGTACGTC.

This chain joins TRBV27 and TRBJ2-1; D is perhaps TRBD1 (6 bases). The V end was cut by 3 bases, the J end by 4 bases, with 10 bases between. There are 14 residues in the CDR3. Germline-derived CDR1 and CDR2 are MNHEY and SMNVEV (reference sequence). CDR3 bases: TGTGCCAGCAGTTTTTACCAGGGGTACAATGAGCAGTTCTTC. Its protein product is CASSFYQGYNEQFF.

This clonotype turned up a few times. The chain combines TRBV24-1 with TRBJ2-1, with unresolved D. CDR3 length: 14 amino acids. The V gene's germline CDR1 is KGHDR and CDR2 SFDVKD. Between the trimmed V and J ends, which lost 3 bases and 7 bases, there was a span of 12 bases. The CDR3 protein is CATSDRRQVNEQFF. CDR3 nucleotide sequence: TGTGCCACCAGTGATCGTCGCCAGGTAAATGAGCAGTTCTTC.

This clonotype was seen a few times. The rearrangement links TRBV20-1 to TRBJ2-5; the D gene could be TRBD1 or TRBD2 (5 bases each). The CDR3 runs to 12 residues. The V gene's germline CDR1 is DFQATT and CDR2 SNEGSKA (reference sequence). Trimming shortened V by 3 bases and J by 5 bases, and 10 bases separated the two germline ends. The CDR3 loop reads CSARWGYETQYF. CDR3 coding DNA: TGCAGTGCTAGGTGGGGGTATGAGACCCAGTACTTC.

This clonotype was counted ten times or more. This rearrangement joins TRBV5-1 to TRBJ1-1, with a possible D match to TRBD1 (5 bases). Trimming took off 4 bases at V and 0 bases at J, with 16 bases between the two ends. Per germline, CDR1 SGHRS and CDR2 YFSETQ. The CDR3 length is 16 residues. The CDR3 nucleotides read TGCGCCAGCAGCCGAACGCAGGGCCCAGTGAACACTGAAGCTTTCTTT. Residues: CASSRTQGPVNTEAFF.

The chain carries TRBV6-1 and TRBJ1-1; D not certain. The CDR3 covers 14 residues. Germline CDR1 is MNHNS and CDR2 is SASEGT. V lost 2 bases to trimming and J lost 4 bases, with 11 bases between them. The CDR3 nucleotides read TGTGCCAGCAGTGAAAGGAGAGGGCCCACTGAAGCTTTCTTT. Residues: CASSERRGPTEAFF.

CDR3 bases: TGTGCCAGCATGGGTATGGGCTCGAGCTCTGGAAACACCATATATTTT. Translation gives CASMGMGSSSGNTIYF. The chain has TRBV6-1 and TRBJ1-3; D is unresolved. This CDR3 is built from 16 residues. V lost 7 bases to trimming and J lost 0 bases, with 16 bases between them. Germline CDR1 is MNHNS and CDR2 is SASEGT.

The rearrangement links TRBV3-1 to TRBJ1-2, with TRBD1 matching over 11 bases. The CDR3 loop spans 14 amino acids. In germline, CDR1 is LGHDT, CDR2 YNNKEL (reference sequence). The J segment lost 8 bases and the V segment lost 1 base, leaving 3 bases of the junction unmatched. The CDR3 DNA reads TGTGCCAGCAGCCAAGCGGACAGGGGGCTCGGCTACACCTTC. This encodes CASSQADRGLGYTF.

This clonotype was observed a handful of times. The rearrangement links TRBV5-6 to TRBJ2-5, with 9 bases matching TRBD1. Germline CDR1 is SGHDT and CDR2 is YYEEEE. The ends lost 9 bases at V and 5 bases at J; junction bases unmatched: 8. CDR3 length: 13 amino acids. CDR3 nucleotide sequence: TGTGCCACCACACAGGGGGCTGGGGAGACCCAGTACTTC. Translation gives CATTQGAGETQYF.